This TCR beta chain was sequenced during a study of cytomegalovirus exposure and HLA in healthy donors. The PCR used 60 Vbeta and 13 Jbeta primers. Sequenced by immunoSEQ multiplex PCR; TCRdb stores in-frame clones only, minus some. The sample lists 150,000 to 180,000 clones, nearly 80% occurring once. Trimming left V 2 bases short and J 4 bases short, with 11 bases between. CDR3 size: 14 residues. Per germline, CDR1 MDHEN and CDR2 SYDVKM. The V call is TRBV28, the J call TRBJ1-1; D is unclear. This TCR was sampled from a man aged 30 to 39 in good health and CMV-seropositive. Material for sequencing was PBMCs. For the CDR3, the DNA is TGTGCCAGCAGTTTAATGGCAGGAGGCACTGAAGCTTTCTTT. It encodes CASSLMAGGTEAFF.